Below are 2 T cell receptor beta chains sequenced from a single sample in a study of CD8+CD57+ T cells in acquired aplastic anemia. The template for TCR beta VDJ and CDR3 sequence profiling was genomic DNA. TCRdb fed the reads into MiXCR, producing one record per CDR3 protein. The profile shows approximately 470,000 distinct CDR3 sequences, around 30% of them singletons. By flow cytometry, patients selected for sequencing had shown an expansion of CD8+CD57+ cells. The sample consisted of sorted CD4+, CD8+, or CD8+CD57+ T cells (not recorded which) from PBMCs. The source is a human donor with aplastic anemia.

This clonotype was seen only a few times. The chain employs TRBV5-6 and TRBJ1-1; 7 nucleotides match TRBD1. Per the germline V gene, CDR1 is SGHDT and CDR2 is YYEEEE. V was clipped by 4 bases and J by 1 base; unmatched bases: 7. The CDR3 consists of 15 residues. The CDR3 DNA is TGTGCCAGCAGCCACGACAGGGCTCCGAACACTGAAGCTTTCTTT. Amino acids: CASSHDRAPNTEAFF.

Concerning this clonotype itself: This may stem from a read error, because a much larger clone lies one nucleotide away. The CDR3 DNA follows: TGTGCCAGCAGTGACGGGGGTCGCTACACCTTC. Protein product: CASSDGGRYTF. The genes are TRBV6-4 and TRBJ1-2; TRBD1 is a possible D gene (5 bases). This CDR3 is built from 11 residues. Deletions cut 2 bases from V and 9 bases from J, with 7 bases between. Per germline, CDR1 MRHNA and CDR2 SNTAGT.